These T cell receptor beta chains were read from a single sample in a study of T cell repertoires in cytomegalovirus infection. TCRdb redid the calling of the reads with MiXCR, one entry per CDR3 protein. Here the sample spans a few hundred thousand distinct CDR3 sequences, about a sixth being singletons. The material sequenced was CD8+ T cells from PBMCs. These receptors all come from a human donor in good health (CMV status not recorded). Some clones in this sample may be carry-over from other donors' samples. CDR3s include the opening cysteine and the closing phenylalanine or tryptophan. The order of the fields is V gene, J gene, D gene, clone size, CDR3 DNA, CDR3 protein. The D gene is left open where the match is weak. The size entry is marked missing in some rows and otherwise reads once, few, many or a size class.

>TRBV28|TRBJ2-3|TRBD2|-
TGTGCCAGCAGTTCCCCTGGACTAGCGGGGGGGGTCACAGATACGCAGTATTTT
CASSSPGLAGGVTDTQYF
>TRBV5-6|TRBJ2-1|-|-
TGTGCCAGCAGGATGGGGGGGGCGTACAATGAGCAGTTCTTC
CASRMGGAYNEQFF
>TRBV7-2|TRBJ2-1|-|many
TGTGCCAGCAGCCGCAGGGTCGATGAGCAGTTCTTC
CASSRRVDEQFF
>TRBV6-2/TRBV6-3|TRBJ2-1|-|-
TGTGCCAGCAGCTACGGCGGGCCTCCCTACAATGAGCAGTTCTTC
CASSYGGPPYNEQFF
>TRBV10-3|TRBJ2-7|-|-
TGTGCCATCAGCCCAACAGGGAGCCAAGCCTACGAGCAGTACTTC
CAISPTGSQAYEQYF
>TRBV5-1|TRBJ1-2|TRBD1|-
TGCGCCAGCAGCTTGGACGACAGGGCGGACTATGGCTACACCTTC
CASSLDDRADYGYTF
>TRBV7-2|TRBJ1-2|TRBD1|many
TGTGCCAGCAGCTTAGATGCAGGGGGAAACTATGGCTACACCTTC
CASSLDAGGNYGYTF
>TRBV2|TRBJ1-5|-|-
TGTGCCAGCAGGGGTCTTGGAGGTAGCAATCAGCCCCAGCATTTT
CASRGLGGSNQPQHF
>TRBV6-2/TRBV6-3|TRBJ2-1|-|-
TGTGCCAGCAGTTATGATTCGGGAGTCTACAATGAGCAGTTCTTC
CASSYDSGVYNEQFF
>TRBV7-9|TRBJ1-1|-|few
TGTGCCAGCAGCCCCTGGGATAACACTGAAGCTTTCTTT
CASSPWDNTEAFF
>TRBV10-3|TRBJ2-2|TRBD2|-
TGTGCCATCAGTGAGTCGACGGCGGGGGTGAACACCGGGGAGCTGTTTTTT
CAISESTAGVNTGELFF
>TRBV19|TRBJ2-5|-|-
TGTGCCAGTAGTATCGGGGGCGGATCCGAAGAGACCCAGTACTTC
CASSIGGGSEETQYF
>TRBV4-1|TRBJ1-1|TRBD1|few
TGCGCCAGCAGCCAAGACGACAGGGGGGGCACTGAAGCTTTCTTT
CASSQDDRGGTEAFF
>TRBV6-5|TRBJ2-1|TRBD1|few
TGTGCCAGCAGTTACTCCCGGGACAGGGGTGGCAATGAGCAGTTCTTC
CASSYSRDRGGNEQFF
>TRBV10-3|TRBJ2-2|TRBD1|-
TGTGCCATCAGTGGCCGTGACGGACAGGCTGTGAACACCGGGGAGCTGTTTTTT
CAISGRDGQAVNTGELFF
>TRBV29-1|TRBJ2-1|-|-
TGCAGCGGGTCTAGAGTTGGGGGAAGCTCCTACAATGAGCAGTTCTTC
CSGSRVGGSSYNEQFF
>TRBV7-6|TRBJ1-2|-|many
TGTGCCAGCAGCCAAGGGTCCGGTGGCCATGGCTACACCTTC
CASSQGSGGHGYTF
>TRBV15|TRBJ2-1|TRBD2|-
TGTGCCACCAGCAGAGAACTAGCGGGGGGATACAATGAGCAGTTCTTC
CATSRELAGGYNEQFF
>TRBV10-3|TRBJ2-6|-|many
TGTGCCATCAGTGAGTCTGGAGTCTCTGGGGCCAACGTCCTGACTTTC
CAISESGVSGANVLTF
>TRBV20-1|TRBJ2-5|-|many
TGCAGTGCTAGAGCCTCCAGGGGGTACGGGGGAGAGACCCAGTACTTC
CSARASRGYGGETQYF
>TRBV27|TRBJ1-2|-|few
TGTGCCAGCAGTTCCCCGGGCGGCTACTATGGCTACACCTTC
CASSSPGGYYGYTF
>TRBV11-1|TRBJ2-1|-|many
TGTGCCAGCAGCTTAGGGAGCGGGTATGAGCAGTTCTTC
CASSLGSGYEQFF
>TRBV10-3|TRBJ2-1|-|-
TGTGCCATCAGTGATGGCAGCTCAGGATACAATGAGCAGTTCTTC
CAISDGSSGYNEQFF
>TRBV20-1|TRBJ2-5|TRBD2|-
TGCAGTGCTAGAGAGCGGGAGGGGGCCCACCAAGAGACCCAGTACTTC
CSAREREGAHQETQYF
>TRBV2|TRBJ2-7|-|many
TGTGCCAGCAATAGGGAGGAGGGGAATCTGGGCGAGCAGTACTTC
CASNREEGNLGEQYF
>TRBV6-1|TRBJ1-4|-|-
TGTGCCAGCAGTGACGTCGCGAACAGCGAAAAACTGTTTTTT
CASSDVANSEKLFF
>TRBV7-8|TRBJ2-1|TRBD1|many
TGTGCCAGCAGCTGGCGGGCAGGGGGCGCCGACAATGAGCAGTTCTTC
CASSWRAGGADNEQFF
>TRBV9|TRBJ2-1|-|-
TGTGCCAGCAGCGTAGCTGGCAGATCAAATGAGCAGTTCTTC
CASSVAGRSNEQFF
>TRBV2|TRBJ1-2|-|few
TGTGCCAGCAGTCCCCTCCCGGGGCAAAACTATGGCTACACCTTC
CASSPLPGQNYGYTF
>TRBV12-3/TRBV12-4|TRBJ1-5|TRBD1|few
TGTGCCAGCAGTTACGGACAGGGGATGAGGCCCCAGCATTTT
CASSYGQGMRPQHF
>TRBV5-5|TRBJ2-1|TRBD2|few
TGTGCCAGCAGCTTGGGACCGGGACGGGGGGACAATGAGCAGTTCTTC
CASSLGPGRGDNEQFF
>TRBV9|TRBJ1-2|-|-
TGTGCCAGCAGCGTAGCCGGCGGAGCTAACTATGGCTACACCTTC
CASSVAGGANYGYTF
>TRBV28|TRBJ2-7|-|few
TGTGCCAGCAGTCGAGGGTCGAGCCGTCCCTACGAGCAGTACTTC
CASSRGSSRPYEQYF
>TRBV20-1|TRBJ2-7|-|few
TGCAGTGCTAGGGAATCGTATGGCTACGAGCAGTACTTC
CSARESYGYEQYF
>TRBV27|TRBJ2-7|-|many
TGTGCCAGCAGTACTAGCAACTTCTACGAGCAGTACTTC
CASSTSNFYEQYF
>TRBV7-9|TRBJ1-1|-|few
TGTGCCAGCAGCGGGCGGGGGAGCAGGGACACTGAAGCTTTCTTT
CASSGRGSRDTEAFF
>TRBV6-5|TRBJ1-2|-|-
TGTGCCAGCAGTTACGGCCGGGGCGGATACTATCGCTACACCTTC
CASSYGRGGYYRYTF
>TRBV6-5|TRBJ2-7|TRBD1|few
TGTGCCAGCATGACAGGGTCCTACGAGCAGTACTTC
CASMTGSYEQYF
>TRBV27|TRBJ1-1|-|few
TGTGCCAGCCAAGGGGGGAGGGCTGAAGCTTTCTTT
CASQGGRAEAFF
>TRBV27|TRBJ1-2|TRBD1|-
TGTGCCAGCAGTTGGACAGGGGAATCCTATGGCTACACCTTC
CASSWTGESYGYTF
>TRBV20-1|TRBJ1-1|-|many
TGCAGGGCCCTTCCCGGGGGAATCTCCATGAACACTGAAGCTTTCTTT
CRALPGGISMNTEAFF
>TRBV28|TRBJ1-6|-|many
TGTGCCAGCAAACAGGGCTCTGGTAATTCACCCCTCCACTTT
CASKQGSGNSPLHF
>TRBV27|TRBJ1-2|-|few
TGTGCCAGCAGTCCTGGGACACGGGCCCTATATGGCTACACCTTC
CASSPGTRALYGYTF
>TRBV29-1|TRBJ2-7|-|-
TGCAGCGTTCTGAAGAATTACGAGCAGTACTTC
CSVLKNYEQYF
>TRBV7-9|TRBJ2-3|-|few
TGTGCCAGCAGCTTCTCGTTGGATACGCAGTATTTT
CASSFSLDTQYF
>TRBV28|TRBJ1-1|-|few
TGTGCCAGCAGCCGGAGATTAACAGCCCTGAACACTGAAGCTTTCTTT
CASSRRLTALNTEAFF
>TRBV11-2|TRBJ1-3|-|many
TGTGCCAGCAGCTTAGCCGCCAGGAGCTTCTCTGGAAACACCATATATTTT
CASSLAARSFSGNTIYF
>TRBV7-9|TRBJ2-1|-|many
TGTGCCAGCAGCCCCCGTGTCGGGACACCCGAACCAAATGAGCAGTTCTTC
CASSPRVGTPEPNEQFF
>TRBV28|TRBJ2-7|TRBD1|-
TGTGCCAGCAGTTTAGAAGACAGGGGAACCTACGAGCAGTACTTC
CASSLEDRGTYEQYF